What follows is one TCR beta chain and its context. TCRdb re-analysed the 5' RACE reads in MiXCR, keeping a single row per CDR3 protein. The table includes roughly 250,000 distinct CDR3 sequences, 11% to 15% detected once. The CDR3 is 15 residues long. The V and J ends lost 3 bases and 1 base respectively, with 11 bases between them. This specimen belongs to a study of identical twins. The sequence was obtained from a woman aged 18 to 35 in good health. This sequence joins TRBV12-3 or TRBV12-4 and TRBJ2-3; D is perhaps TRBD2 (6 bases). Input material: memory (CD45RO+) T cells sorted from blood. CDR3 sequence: CASSFGGMGTDTQYF. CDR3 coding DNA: TGTGCCAGCAGTTTCGGGGGAATGGGCACAGATACGCAGTATTTT.